The following is a T cell receptor (beta chain) sequence with its context. Per the original methods: Amplification from reference gene primers served as the basis for estimated nucleated cell counts. TCRdb's table, derived via immunoSEQ multiplex PCR, lists solely in-frame clones and lacks some. D and trimming were read from the DNA, whereas the V and J calls and clone size are those reported in that table. Of 200,000 to 300,000 clones listed, roughly 84% are singletons. The CDR3 extends over 14 amino acids. CDR1 and CDR2 from the germline V gene are GTSNPN and SVGIG (reference sequence). Unmatched junction bases numbered 8, after V lost 2 bases and J lost 6 bases. The record originates from a study of blood T cell repertoires in COVID-19. Study-wide context: Acute-phase and convalescent COVID-19 samples originated in the United States, Italy and Spain. PBMCs, B-cell-depleted T cells, or T cells provided the cDNA or gDNA that made up the material.

Sequencing input: peripheral blood. The chain joins TRBV30 to TRBJ2-7, with 9 bases that match TRBD1. The sequence came from a middle-aged man with acute or convalescent COVID-19. The CDR3 DNA sequence: TGTGCCTGGAGTAGGGGACAGGGCCACCTCGAGCAGTACTTC. Translated, it gives CAWSRGQGHLEQYF.